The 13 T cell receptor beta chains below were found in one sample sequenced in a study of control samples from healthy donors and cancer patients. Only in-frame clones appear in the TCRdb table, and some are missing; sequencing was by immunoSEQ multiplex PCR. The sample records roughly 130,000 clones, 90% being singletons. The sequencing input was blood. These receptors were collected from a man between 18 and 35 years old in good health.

The CDR3 nucleotides are TGTGCCAGCAGCTGGTCCCCCGCGGGTCCTAATTCACCCCTCCACTTT. Translated: CASSWSPAGPNSPLHF. This chain connects TRBV5-8 to TRBJ1-6; no clear D. The CDR3 extends over 16 amino acids. CDR1 and CDR2 from the germline V gene are SGHTS and YDEGEE. V lost 3 bases to trimming and J lost 6 bases, with 16 bases between them.

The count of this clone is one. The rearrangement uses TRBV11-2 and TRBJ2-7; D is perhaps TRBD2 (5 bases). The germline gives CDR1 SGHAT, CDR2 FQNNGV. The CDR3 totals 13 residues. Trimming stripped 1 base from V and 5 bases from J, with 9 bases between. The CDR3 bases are TGTGCCAGCAGCTTAGTCGGGGAAGACGAGCAGTACTTC. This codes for CASSLVGEDEQYF.

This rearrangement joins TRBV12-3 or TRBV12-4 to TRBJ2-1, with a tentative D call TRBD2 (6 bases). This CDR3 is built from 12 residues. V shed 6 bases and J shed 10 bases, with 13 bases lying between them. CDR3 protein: CASRPGGYEQFF. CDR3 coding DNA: TGTGCCAGCAGACCTGGGGGGTACGAGCAGTTCTTC.

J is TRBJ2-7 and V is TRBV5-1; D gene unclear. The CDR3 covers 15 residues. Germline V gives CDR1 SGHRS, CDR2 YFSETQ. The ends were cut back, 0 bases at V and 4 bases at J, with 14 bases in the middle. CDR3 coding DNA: TGCGCCAGCAGCTTGGGTTCAGGATCATGGTACGAGCAGTACTTC. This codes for CASSLGSGSWYEQYF.

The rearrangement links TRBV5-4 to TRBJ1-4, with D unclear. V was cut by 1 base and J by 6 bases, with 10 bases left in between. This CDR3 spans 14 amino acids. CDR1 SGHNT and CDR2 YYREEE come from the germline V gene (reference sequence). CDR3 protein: CASSLSGNDEKLFF. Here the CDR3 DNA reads TGTGCCAGCAGCTTGTCAGGAAACGATGAAAAACTGTTTTTT.

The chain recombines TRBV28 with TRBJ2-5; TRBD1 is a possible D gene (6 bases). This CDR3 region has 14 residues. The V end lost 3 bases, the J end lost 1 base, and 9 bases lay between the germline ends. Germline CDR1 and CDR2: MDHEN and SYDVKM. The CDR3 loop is CASSFRDIQETQYF. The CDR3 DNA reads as TGTGCCAGCAGTTTCCGGGACATCCAAGAGACCCAGTACTTC.

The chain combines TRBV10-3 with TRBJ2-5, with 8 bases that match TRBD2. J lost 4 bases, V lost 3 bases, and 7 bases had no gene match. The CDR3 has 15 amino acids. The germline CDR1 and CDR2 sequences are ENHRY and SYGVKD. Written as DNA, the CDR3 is TGTGCCATCAGTGAACGGGGGGGCGTAGGAGAGACCCAGTACTTC. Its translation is CAISERGGVGETQYF.

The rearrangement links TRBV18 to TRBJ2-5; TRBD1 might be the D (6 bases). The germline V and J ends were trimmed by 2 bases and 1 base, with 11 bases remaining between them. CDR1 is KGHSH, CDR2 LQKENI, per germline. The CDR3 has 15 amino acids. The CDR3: CASSPGDRTQETQYF. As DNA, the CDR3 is TGTGCCAGCTCACCAGGAGACAGGACCCAAGAGACCCAGTACTTC.

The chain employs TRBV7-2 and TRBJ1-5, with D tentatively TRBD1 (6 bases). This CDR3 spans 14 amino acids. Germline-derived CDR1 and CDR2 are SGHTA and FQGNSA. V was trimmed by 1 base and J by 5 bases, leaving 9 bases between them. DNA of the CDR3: TGTGCCAGCAGCTTAGGGGGGGCCTATCAGCCCCAGCATTTT. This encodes CASSLGGAYQPQHF.

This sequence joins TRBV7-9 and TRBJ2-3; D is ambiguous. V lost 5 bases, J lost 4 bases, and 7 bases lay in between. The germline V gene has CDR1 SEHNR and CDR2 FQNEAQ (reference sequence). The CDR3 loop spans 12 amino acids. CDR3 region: CASSRNPDTQYF. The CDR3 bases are TGTGCCAGCAGCCGCAATCCAGATACGCAGTATTTT.

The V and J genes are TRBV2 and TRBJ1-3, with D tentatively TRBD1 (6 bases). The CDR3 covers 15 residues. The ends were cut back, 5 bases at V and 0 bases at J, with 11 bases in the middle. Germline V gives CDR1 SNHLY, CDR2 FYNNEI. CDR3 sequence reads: CASSYGTLSGNTIYF. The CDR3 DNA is TGTGCCAGCAGTTACGGGACACTCTCTGGAAACACCATATATTTT.

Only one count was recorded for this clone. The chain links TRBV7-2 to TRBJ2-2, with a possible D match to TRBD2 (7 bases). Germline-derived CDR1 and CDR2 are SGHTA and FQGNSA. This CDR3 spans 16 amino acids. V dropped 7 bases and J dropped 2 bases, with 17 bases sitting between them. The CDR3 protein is CASMPRGALNTGELFF. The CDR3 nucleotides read TGTGCCAGCATGCCCCGGGGGGCCCTTAACACCGGGGAGCTGTTTTTT.

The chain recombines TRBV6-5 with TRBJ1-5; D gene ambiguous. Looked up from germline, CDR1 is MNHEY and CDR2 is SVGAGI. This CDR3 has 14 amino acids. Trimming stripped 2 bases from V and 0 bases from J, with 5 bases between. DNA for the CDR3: TGTGCCAGCAGTTACAGATATAGCAATCAGCCCCAGCATTTT. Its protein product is CASSYRYSNQPQHF.